The clone carrying this T cell receptor (beta chain) was recorded only once. CDR1 is MDHEN and CDR2 is SYDVKM in the germline V gene. Trimming removed 3 bases from V and 7 bases from J, with 19 bases in between. The CDR3 totals 16 residues. Sequencing was performed with immunoSEQ multiplex PCR; in TCRdb, only in-frame clones are kept and a portion is missing. The sample has approximately 660,000 clones, around 89% seen once. The record originates from a study of shared T cell receptors in the human thymus. These data also formed part of another study, on human thymus T cells. That work states: Thymic resections from corrective heart surgery supplied the tissue. Thymic repertoires overlap heavily among unrelated individuals, related research has reported.

The sequence was collected from a boy in the first two years of life with a congenital heart defect. The chain is built from TRBV28 and TRBJ2-1; weak D call: TRBD2 (6 bases). What was sequenced was thymocytes. The CDR3 DNA reads TGTGCCAGCAGTTTGGAGGTAAGGGGCGGGGAGAATGAGCAGTTCTTC. It translates to CASSLEVRGGENEQFF.